This entry lists 25 T cell receptor beta chains sequenced from one sample in a study of CD8+ T cells in alopecia areata. The treatment denotes: oral pan-JAK inhibitor, 5-10 mg twice daily. The authors extracted RNA and reverse transcribed it into cDNA as the sequencing template. The data were produced by immunoSEQ multiplex PCR, yet TCRdb's version contains in-frame clones alone and is incomplete. The sample yields about 130,000 clones, 54% seen once. Sequencing used CD8+ T cells sorted from blood, obtained at week 4, from a patient treated with tofacitinib. The receptor source for this set is a human donor with alopecia areata.

This clone was detected a few times. This chain joins TRBV10-3 and TRBJ2-3; D not certain. The germline gives CDR1 ENHRY, CDR2 SYGVKD. V gave up 2 bases and J gave up 2 bases, with 8 bases separating them. CDR3 length: 14 amino acids. Here the CDR3 DNA reads TGTGCCATCAGTGAGAACCGAGACACAGATACGCAGTATTTT. It codes for CAISENRDTDTQYF.

The chain joins TRBV7-9 to TRBJ2-7, with no clear D. The ends were cut back, 1 base at V and 2 bases at J, with 9 bases in the middle. Germline CDR1 and CDR2: SEHNR and FQNEAQ (reference sequence). CDR3 length: 14 residues. The chain's CDR3 is CASSLVGEAYEQYF. CDR3 coding DNA: TGTGCCAGCAGCTTAGTGGGCGAAGCCTACGAGCAGTACTTC.

This chain uses TRBV10-3 with TRBJ2-3; TRBD2 matches 10 bases. The CDR3 consists of 14 residues. Germline V gives CDR1 ENHRY, CDR2 SYGVKD. The V and J ends lost 6 bases and 1 base, in that order; junction bases with no gene match: 1. This chain's CDR3 is CAIRAGGGTDTQYF. The CDR3, as DNA: TGTGCCATCAGAGCGGGGGGGGGCACAGATACGCAGTATTTT.

V usage is TRBV13 and J usage is TRBJ2-7; 8 bases agree with TRBD2. Losses at the gene ends were 5 bases for V and 3 bases for J; bases not matched to a gene: 9. The CDR3 is made up of 15 amino acids. Germline loops: CDR1 PRHDT, CDR2 FYEKMQ (reference sequence). CDR3 in DNA: TGTGCCAGCAGCGCGGCGGGGGGCGGTGACTACGAGCAGTACTTC. Translation: CASSAAGGGDYEQYF.

This clone was detected only a few times. The V call is TRBV9, the J call TRBJ1-4; TRBD1 might be the D (5 bases). Trimming removed 4 bases at V and 0 bases at J, with 7 bases between. CDR3 length: 14 amino acids. CDR1 is SGDLS and CDR2 is YYNGEE in the germline V gene. This CDR3 is CASSYRSTNEKLFF. The CDR3 nucleotides read TGTGCCAGCAGCTACAGGTCAACTAATGAAAAACTGTTTTTT. The variable domain in full, completed from reference TRBV9 and TRBJ1-4, reads DSGVTQTPKHLITATGQRVTLRCSPRSGDLSVYWYQQSLDQGLQFLIQYYNGEERAKGNILERFSAQQFPDLHSELNLSSLELGDSALYFCASSYRSTNEKLFFGSGTQLSVL.

There are a few counts of this clone. V gene TRBV13 combines with J gene TRBJ2-7, with 7 bases that match TRBD1. From germline, CDR1 is PRHDT and CDR2 FYEKMQ (reference sequence). V shed 2 bases and J 4 bases; nucleotides not matched to a gene: 14. The CDR3 has 17 residues. The CDR3 region is CASSLSLRQGILYEQYF. The CDR3 DNA follows: TGTGCCAGCAGCTTAAGTTTGCGACAGGGTATTTTGTACGAGCAGTACTTC.

The chain links TRBV30 to TRBJ2-7; D gene ambiguous. Germline V gene sequence: CDR1 GTSNPN, CDR2 SVGIG (reference sequence). V lost 3 bases, J lost 0 bases, and 21 bases lay in between. The CDR3 extends over 17 amino acids. CDR3 DNA: TGTGCCTGGAGCGTAAGGGTCCGGCGGAGAAGCTCCTACGAGCAGTACTTC. This translates into CAWSVRVRRRSSYEQYF.

The chain couples TRBV4-1 to TRBJ1-5, with 7 bases that match TRBD1. CDR3 size: 13 residues. Germline values: CDR1 MGHRA, CDR2 YSYEKL. Trimming cost V 2 bases and J 6 bases; bases outside gene matches: 1. Here the CDR3 reads CASSQYRGQPQHF. DNA of the CDR3: TGCGCCAGCAGCCAATACAGGGGTCAGCCCCAGCATTTT.

The rearrangement uses TRBV13 and TRBJ2-5; no firm D call. Deletions cut 1 base from V and 1 base from J, with 7 bases between. The CDR3 runs to 14 residues. The germline V gene has CDR1 PRHDT and CDR2 FYEKMQ (reference sequence). CDR3 coding DNA: TGTGCCAGCAGCTTAGAAAACAGCCAAGAGACCCAGTACTTC. Translating it yields CASSLENSQETQYF.

This clone is medium-sized (0.01 to 0.1%). This sequence joins TRBV12-5 and TRBJ2-7; unclear D gene. Germline values: CDR1 LGHNT, CDR2 FRNRAP. V lost 6 bases and J 3 bases, leaving 3 bases between the germline ends. The CDR3 sequence is 10 residues long. The CDR3 nucleotides read TGTGCTAGTGGACACTACGAGCAGTACTTC. This codes for CASGHYEQYF.

This chain connects TRBV15 to TRBJ1-1; D is possibly TRBD1 (5 bases). This CDR3 has 14 residues. Trimming took off 0 bases at V and 5 bases at J, with 10 bases between the two ends. The germline gives CDR1 LNHNV, CDR2 YYDKDF (reference sequence). CDR3 coding DNA: TGTGCCACCAGCAGAGATCGGGGGGATACTGAAGCTTTCTTT. This translates into CATSRDRGDTEAFF.

This clone was counted between two and nine times. The chain couples TRBV2 to TRBJ2-3; D might be TRBD1 (5 bases). Germline CDR1 SNHLY, CDR2 FYNNEI. The CDR3 is 15 residues long. V lost 3 bases to trimming and J lost 0 bases, with 10 bases between them. CDR3 bases: TGTGCCAGCAGTGACGAGACAGCCAGCACAGATACGCAGTATTTT. Translated: CASSDETASTDTQYF.

The genes are TRBV4-1 and TRBJ2-4; a weak D match, TRBD2 (6 bases). CDR1 and CDR2 from the germline V gene are MGHRA and YSYEKL. V was trimmed by 1 base and J by 0 bases, leaving 13 bases between them. This CDR3 region has 17 residues. Here the CDR3 DNA reads TGCGCCAGCAGCCAAGTCGGGGCGGGGAGAGCCAAAAACATTCAGTACTTC. Protein product: CASSQVGAGRAKNIQYF.

The CDR3 DNA reads TGTGCCAGCAGTTACGTTGGAGGGATGGAGACCCAGTACTTC. As protein: CASSYVGGMETQYF. The chain recombines TRBV6-5 with TRBJ2-5, with a tentative D call TRBD2 (6 bases). Germline V lookup: CDR1 MNHEY, CDR2 SVGAGI. V was shortened by 2 bases and J by 5 bases, with 12 bases between the two germline ends. CDR3 length: 14 amino acids.

This clone came up a few times. The chain uses TRBV5-6 and TRBJ2-3, with 11 bases matching TRBD2. The germline CDR1 and CDR2 sequences are SGHDT and YYEEEE. After removal of 1 base from V and 2 bases from J, the junction contained 9 bases not matched to a gene. The CDR3 consists of 18 residues. The CDR3 reads CASSLTGMGLAVTDTQYF. In DNA form, the CDR3 reads TGTGCCAGCAGCTTGACGGGAATGGGACTAGCGGTCACAGATACGCAGTATTTT.

In this sample, this clone turned up a few times. The V and J genes are TRBV27 and TRBJ2-7; D is uncertain. The CDR3 has 14 residues. Germline loops: CDR1 MNHEY, CDR2 SMNVEV (reference sequence). V lost 6 bases, J lost 2 bases, and 14 bases lay in between. For the CDR3, the DNA is TGTGCCAGCAGCCGCTCAGCTCTACCCTACGAGCAGTACTTC. Translated: CASSRSALPYEQYF.

The V gene is TRBV15, the J gene TRBJ2-3; TRBD2 is a possible D gene (6 bases). The V gene's germline CDR1 is LNHNV and CDR2 YYDKDF (reference sequence). V gave up 7 bases and J gave up 3 bases, with 17 bases separating them. The CDR3 contains 15 residues. CDR3 protein: CATKGPRRETDTQYF. CDR3 nucleotides: TGTGCCACCAAAGGGCCCCGGAGGGAAACAGATACGCAGTATTTT.

The V gene is TRBV27, the J gene TRBJ1-1; a possible D gene is TRBD1 (5 bases). The germline V and J ends were trimmed by 6 bases and 4 bases, with 15 bases remaining between them. This CDR3 comprises 14 residues. In germline, CDR1 is MNHEY, CDR2 SMNVEV (reference sequence). The CDR3 here is CASRLTGVGTEAFF. As DNA, the CDR3 is TGTGCCAGCAGATTAACGGGGGTGGGCACTGAAGCTTTCTTT.

The V call is TRBV20-1, the J call TRBJ2-1; 9 positions match TRBD2. J lost 8 bases, V lost 5 bases, and 1 base had no gene match. Germline CDR1 is DFQATT and CDR2 is SNEGSKA (reference sequence). There are 11 residues in the CDR3. The CDR3 nucleotides are TGCAGTGCTCTAGCGGGGTATGAGCAGTTCTTC. It is translated as CSALAGYEQFF.

V and J are TRBV7-9 and TRBJ2-1; 9 nucleotides match TRBD1. The CDR3 covers 17 residues. With 4 bases clipped from V and 0 bases from J, the junction kept 7 bases outside the gene matches. Germline V gene data show CDR1 as SEHNR and CDR2 as FQNEAQ (reference sequence). CDR3 DNA sequence: TGTGCCAGCAGCTCAAGGACAGGGGACAGCTCCTACAATGAGCAGTTCTTC. Residues: CASSSRTGDSSYNEQFF.

V and J are TRBV6-5 and TRBJ1-5, with D perhaps matching TRBD1 (5 bases). CDR3 length equals 13 residues. CDR1 and CDR2 from the germline V gene are MNHEY and SVGAGI. The germline V and J ends were trimmed by 6 bases and 4 bases, with 10 bases remaining between them. CDR3 region: CASRGDGNQPQHF. CDR3 bases: TGTGCCAGCAGAGGGGATGGGAATCAGCCCCAGCATTTT.

The rearrangement joins TRBV5-6 to TRBJ1-6, with D unresolved. CDR3 size: 12 residues. Germline assignment: CDR1 SGHDT and CDR2 YYEEEE. The germline V and J ends were trimmed by 0 bases and 14 bases, with 9 bases remaining between them. The DNA of the CDR3 is TGTGCCAGCAGCTTGGGGCATTCTACCCTCCACTTT. Protein sequence: CASSLGHSTLHF. Together with reference TRBV5-6 and TRBJ1-6, the CDR3 gives the full variable domain: DAGVTQSPTHLIKTRGQQVTLRCSPKSGHDTVSWYQQALGQGPQFIFQYYEEEERQRGNFPDRFSGHQFPNYSSELNVNALLLGDSALYLCASSLGHSTLHFGNGTRLTVT.

This chain joins TRBV11-2 and TRBJ2-7, with 8 bases lining up with TRBD1. Germline CDR1 SGHAT, CDR2 FQNNGV. Trimming took 5 bases from V and 2 from J; bases not matched to a gene: 8. CDR3 length: 15 residues. The CDR3: CASSTTGGSAYEQYF. CDR3 bases: TGTGCCAGCAGCACCACAGGGGGTTCCGCCTACGAGCAGTACTTC.

This rearrangement joins TRBV2 to TRBJ2-1; TRBD2 agrees at 8 bases. The germline gives CDR1 SNHLY, CDR2 FYNNEI. The CDR3 is 16 amino acids. V was pared by 7 bases and J by 2 bases, with 10 bases of the junction left unmatched. CDR3 sequence (DNA): TGTGCCAGCATGGGGCCTACGGGGGGGCCCTACAATGAGCAGTTCTTC. This sequence encodes CASMGPTGGPYNEQFF.

The V gene is TRBV6-5, the J gene TRBJ2-2; D call uncertain. The germline CDR1 and CDR2 sequences are MNHEY and SVGAGI. Trimming pared 5 bases from V and 7 bases from J, leaving 8 bases between. The CDR3 totals 12 residues. The DNA for the CDR3 is TGTGCCAGCAGTCCTAGGTTCGGGGAGCTGTTTTTT. This gives the protein CASSPRFGELFF.